This T cell receptor (beta chain) was identified during a study of blood T cell repertoires in COVID-19. Across the study: The cDNA or gDNA used as material had been derived from T cells, B-cell-depleted T cells, or PBMCs.

The authors' processing: Reference gene primer amplification gave nucleated cell count estimates. Generated by immunoSEQ multiplex PCR, the TCRdb table keeps only in-frame clones and is missing some. The V and J calls and clone size come from that table; D and trimming were worked out from the DNA. The data show 130,000 to 150,000 clones, approximately 83% seen once. Enrolled through a virtual design, the participants were between about 18 and 100 years of age and came from about two dozen US areas. Germline values: CDR1 MGHRA, CDR2 YSYEKL. Losses at the gene ends were 5 bases for V and 1 base for J; bases not matched to a gene: 5. The CDR3 runs to 17 residues.

The receptor was derived from a man aged 50-60 years who had recovered from COVID-19. Sequencing was carried out using PBMCs or T cells enriched from blood (not recorded which). The chain is built from TRBV4-1 and TRBJ2-2; TRBD2 aligns across 12 bases. CDR3 loop: CASSKLAGGLNTGELFF. The CDR3 DNA reads TGCGCCAGCAGCAAACTAGCGGGGGGCCTGAACACCGGGGAGCTGTTTTTT.